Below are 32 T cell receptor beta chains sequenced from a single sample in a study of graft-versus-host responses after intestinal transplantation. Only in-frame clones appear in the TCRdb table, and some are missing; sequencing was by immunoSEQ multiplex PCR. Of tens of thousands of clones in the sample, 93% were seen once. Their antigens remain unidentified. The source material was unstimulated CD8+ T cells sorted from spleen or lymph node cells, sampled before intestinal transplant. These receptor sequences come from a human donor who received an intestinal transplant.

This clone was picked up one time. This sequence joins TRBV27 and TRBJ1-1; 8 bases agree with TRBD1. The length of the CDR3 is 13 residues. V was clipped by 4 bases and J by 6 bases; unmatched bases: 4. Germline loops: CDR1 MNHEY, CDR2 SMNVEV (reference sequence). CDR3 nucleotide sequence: TGTGCCAGCAGTTACAGGACAGGGTCTGAAGCTTTCTTT. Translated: CASSYRTGSEAFF.

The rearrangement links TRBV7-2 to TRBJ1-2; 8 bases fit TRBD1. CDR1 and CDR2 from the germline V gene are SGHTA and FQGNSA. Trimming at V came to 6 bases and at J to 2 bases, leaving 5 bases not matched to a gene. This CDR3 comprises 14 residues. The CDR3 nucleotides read TGTGCCAGCAGAGCACAGGGGGGGAACTATGGCTACACCTTC. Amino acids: CASRAQGGNYGYTF.

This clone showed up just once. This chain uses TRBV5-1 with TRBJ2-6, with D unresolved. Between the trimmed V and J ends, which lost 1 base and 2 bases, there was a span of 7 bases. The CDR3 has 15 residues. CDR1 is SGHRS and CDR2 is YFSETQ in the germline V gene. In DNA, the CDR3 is TGCGCCAGCAGCTTGCATTCTACTGGGGCCAACGTCCTGACTTTC. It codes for CASSLHSTGANVLTF.

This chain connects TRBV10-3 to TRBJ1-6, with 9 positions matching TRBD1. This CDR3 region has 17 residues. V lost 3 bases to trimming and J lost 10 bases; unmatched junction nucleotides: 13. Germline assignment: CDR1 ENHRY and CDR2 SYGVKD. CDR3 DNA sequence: TGTGCCATCAGTGACCCCGGGACAGGGAGTTTTGAGTCACCCCTCCACTTT. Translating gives CAISDPGTGSFESPLHF.

The DNA for the CDR3 is TGTGCCAGCTCAGACAGGGGGTACAATGAGCAGTTCTTC. Its protein is CASSDRGYNEQFF. The chain uses TRBV18 and TRBJ2-1; 9 bases line up with TRBD1. The CDR3 sequence is 13 residues long. CDR1 and CDR2 from the germline V gene are KGHSH and LQKENI. V trimming: 5 bases; J trimming: 4 bases; junction bases outside the gene matches: 0.

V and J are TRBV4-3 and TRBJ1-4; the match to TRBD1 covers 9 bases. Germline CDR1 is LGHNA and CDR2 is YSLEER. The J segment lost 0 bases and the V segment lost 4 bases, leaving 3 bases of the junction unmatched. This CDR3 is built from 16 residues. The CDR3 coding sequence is TGCGCCAGCAGCCCGGGACAGGGTGCAACTAATGAAAAACTGTTTTTT. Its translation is CASSPGQGATNEKLFF.

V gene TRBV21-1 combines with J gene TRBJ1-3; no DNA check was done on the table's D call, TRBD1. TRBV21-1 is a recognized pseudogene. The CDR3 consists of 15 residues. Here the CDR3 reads CASSKVGQFGNTIYF. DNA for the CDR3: TGTGCCAGCAGCAAAGTGGGACAGTTCGGAAACACCATATATTTT.

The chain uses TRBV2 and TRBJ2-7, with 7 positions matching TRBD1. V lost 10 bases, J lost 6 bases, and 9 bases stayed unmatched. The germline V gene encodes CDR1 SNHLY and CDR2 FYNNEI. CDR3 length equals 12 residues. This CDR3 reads CANRVAGGEQYF. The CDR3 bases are TGTGCCAACCGCGTCGCAGGGGGCGAGCAGTACTTC.

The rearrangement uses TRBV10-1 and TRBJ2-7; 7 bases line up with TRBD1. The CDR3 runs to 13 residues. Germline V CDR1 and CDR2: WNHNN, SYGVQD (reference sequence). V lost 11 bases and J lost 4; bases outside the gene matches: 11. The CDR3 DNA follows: TGCGCCCTTGAAGGACAGGAATCTTACGAGCAGTACTTC. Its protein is CALEGQESYEQYF.

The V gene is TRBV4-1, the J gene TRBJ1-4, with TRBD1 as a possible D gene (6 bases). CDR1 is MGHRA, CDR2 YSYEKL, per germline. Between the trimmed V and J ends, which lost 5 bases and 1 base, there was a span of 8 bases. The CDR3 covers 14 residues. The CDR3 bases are TGCGCCAGCAGCTTCAGGGGAACTAATGAAAAACTGTTTTTT. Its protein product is CASSFRGTNEKLFF.

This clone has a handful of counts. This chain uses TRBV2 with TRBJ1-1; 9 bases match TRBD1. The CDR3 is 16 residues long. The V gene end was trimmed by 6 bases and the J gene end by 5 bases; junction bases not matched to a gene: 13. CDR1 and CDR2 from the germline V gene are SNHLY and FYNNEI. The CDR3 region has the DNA TGTGCCAGCAGCCAAACTCCGGGACAGGGTAAAACTGAAGCTTTCTTT. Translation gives CASSQTPGQGKTEAFF.

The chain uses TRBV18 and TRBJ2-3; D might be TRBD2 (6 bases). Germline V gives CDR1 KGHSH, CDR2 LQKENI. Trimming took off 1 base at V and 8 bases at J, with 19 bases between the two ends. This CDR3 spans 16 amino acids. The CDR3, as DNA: TGTGCCAGCTCACCACTTACTTTAACGGCGCGGGGTACGCAGTATTTT. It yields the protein CASSPLTLTARGTQYF.

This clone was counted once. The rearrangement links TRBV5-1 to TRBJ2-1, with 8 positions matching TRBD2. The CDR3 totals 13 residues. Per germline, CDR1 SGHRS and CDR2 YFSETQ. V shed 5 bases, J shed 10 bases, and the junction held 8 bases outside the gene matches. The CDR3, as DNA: TGCGCCAGCAGTGTCGGGGGGGGTAGAGAGCAGTTCTTC. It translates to CASSVGGGREQFF.

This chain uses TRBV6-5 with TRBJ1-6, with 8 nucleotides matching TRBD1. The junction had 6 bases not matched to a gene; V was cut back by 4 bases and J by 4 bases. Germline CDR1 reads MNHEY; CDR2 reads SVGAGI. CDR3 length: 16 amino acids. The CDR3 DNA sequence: TGTGCCAGCAGTTCTCTCGGGACAGGATATAATTCACCCCTCCACTTT. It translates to CASSSLGTGYNSPLHF.

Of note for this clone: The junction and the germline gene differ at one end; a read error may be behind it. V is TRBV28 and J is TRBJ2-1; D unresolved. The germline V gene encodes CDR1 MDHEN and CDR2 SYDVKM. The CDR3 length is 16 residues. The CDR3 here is CASSSGILSSYNKQFF. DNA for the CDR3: TGTGCCAGCAGTTCAGGAATCTTGAGCTCCTACAATAAGCAGTTCTTC. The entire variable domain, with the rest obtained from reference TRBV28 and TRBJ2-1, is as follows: DVKVTQSSRYLVKRTGEKVFLECVQDMDHENMFWYRQDPGLGLRLIYFSYDVKMKEKGDIPEGYSVSREKKERFSLILESASTNQTSMYLCASSSGILSSYNKQFFGPGTRLTVL.

The CDR3 is CASSYDSGVGETQYF. The CDR3 DNA follows: TGTGCCAGCAGCTACGACAGTGGGGTGGGAGAGACCCAGTACTTC. V usage is TRBV7-6 and J usage is TRBJ2-5; the D gene is possibly TRBD1 (5 bases). Trimming took 4 bases from V and 4 from J, leaving 16 bases between them. Germline CDR1 reads SGHVS; CDR2 reads FNYEAQ. The CDR3 sequence is 15 residues long.

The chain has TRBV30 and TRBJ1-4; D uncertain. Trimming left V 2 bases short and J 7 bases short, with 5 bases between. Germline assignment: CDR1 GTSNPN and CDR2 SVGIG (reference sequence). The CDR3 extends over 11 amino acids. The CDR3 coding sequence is TGTGCCTGGAGTTCGGGTGAAAAACTGTTTTTT. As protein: CAWSSGEKLFF.

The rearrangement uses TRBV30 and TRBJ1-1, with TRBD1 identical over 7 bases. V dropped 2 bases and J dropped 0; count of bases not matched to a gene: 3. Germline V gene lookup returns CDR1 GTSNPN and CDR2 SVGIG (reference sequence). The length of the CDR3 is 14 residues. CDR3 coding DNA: TGTGCCTGGAGTATAGGGGGCCTGAACACTGAAGCTTTCTTT. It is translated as CAWSIGGLNTEAFF.

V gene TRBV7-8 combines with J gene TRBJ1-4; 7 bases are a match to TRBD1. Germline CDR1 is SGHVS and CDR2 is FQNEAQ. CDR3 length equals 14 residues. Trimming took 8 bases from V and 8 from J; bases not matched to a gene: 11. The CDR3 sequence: CASLGRGPGEKLFF. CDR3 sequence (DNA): TGTGCCAGCCTCGGGAGGGGGCCGGGGGAAAAACTGTTTTTT.

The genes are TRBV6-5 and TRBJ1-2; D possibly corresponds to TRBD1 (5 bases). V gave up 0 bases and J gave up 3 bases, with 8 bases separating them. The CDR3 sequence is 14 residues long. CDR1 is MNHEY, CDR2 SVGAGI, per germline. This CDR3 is CASSYSWGDYGYTF. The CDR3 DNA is TGTGCCAGCAGTTACTCGTGGGGGGACTATGGCTACACCTTC.

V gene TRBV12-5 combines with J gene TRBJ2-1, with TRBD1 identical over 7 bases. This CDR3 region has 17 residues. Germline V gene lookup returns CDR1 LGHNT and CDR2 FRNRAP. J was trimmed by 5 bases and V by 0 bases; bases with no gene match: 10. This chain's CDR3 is CASGLVETGLKNNEQFF. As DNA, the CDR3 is TGTGCTAGTGGTTTGGTAGAGACAGGGCTAAAAAACAATGAGCAGTTCTTC.

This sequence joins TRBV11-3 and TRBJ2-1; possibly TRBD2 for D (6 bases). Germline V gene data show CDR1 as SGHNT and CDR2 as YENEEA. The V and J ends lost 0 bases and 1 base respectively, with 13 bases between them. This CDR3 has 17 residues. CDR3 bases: TGTGCCAGCAGCTTAGATCCTGGGACTGGATCCTACAATGAGCAGTTCTTC. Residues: CASSLDPGTGSYNEQFF. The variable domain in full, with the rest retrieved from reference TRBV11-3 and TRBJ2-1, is EAGVVQSPRYKIIEKKQPVAFWCNPISGHNTLYWYLQNLGQGPELLIRYENEEAVDDSQLPKDRFSAERLKGVDSTLKIQPAELGDSAVYLCASSLDPGTGSYNEQFFGPGTRLTVL.

The CDR3 bases are TGTGCCAGCCGAGGGGGCTCCCAGATTGGCTACACCTTC. It is translated as CASRGGSQIGYTF. V is TRBV7-2 and J is TRBJ1-2, with 7 nucleotides matching TRBD1. Germline V gene lookup returns CDR1 SGHTA and CDR2 FQGNSA. The CDR3 sequence is 13 residues long. Trimming took 8 bases from V and 7 from J; bases not matched to a gene: 10.

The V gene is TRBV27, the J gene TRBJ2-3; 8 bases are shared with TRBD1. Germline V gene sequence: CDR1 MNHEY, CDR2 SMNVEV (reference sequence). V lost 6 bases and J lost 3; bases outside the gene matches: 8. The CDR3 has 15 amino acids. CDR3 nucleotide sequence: TGTGCCAGCAGCACCCGGACAGGGTGGACAGATACGCAGTATTTT. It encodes CASSTRTGWTDTQYF.

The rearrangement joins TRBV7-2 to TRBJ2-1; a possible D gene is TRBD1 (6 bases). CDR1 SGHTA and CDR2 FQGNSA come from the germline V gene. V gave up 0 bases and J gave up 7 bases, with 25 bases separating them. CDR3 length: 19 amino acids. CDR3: CASSLAGGTEAGVWNEQFF. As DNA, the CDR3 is TGTGCCAGCAGCTTAGCCGGCGGAACGGAGGCAGGGGTATGGAATGAGCAGTTCTTC.

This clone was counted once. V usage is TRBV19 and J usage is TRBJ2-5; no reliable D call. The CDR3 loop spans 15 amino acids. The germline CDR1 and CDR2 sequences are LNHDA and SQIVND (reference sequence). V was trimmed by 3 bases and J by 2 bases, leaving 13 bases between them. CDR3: CASSIGAMRQETQYF. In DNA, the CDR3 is TGTGCCAGTAGTATTGGTGCCATGAGACAAGAGACCCAGTACTTC.

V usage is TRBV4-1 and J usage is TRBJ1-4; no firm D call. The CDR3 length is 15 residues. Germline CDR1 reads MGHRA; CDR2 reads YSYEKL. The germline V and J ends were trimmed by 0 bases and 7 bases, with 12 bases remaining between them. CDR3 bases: TGCGCCAGCAGCCAAGAAGCGCCCTCGGGTGAAAAACTGTTTTTT. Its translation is CASSQEAPSGEKLFF.

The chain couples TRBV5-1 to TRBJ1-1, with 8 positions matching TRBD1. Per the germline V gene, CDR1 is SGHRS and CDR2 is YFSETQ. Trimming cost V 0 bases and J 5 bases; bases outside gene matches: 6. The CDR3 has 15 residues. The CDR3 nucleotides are TGCGCCAGCAGCTTGGAGGGCAGGGGGCTGACTGAAGCTTTCTTT. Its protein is CASSLEGRGLTEAFF.

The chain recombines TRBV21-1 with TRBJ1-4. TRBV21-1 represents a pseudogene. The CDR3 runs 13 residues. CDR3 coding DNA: TGTGCCAGCCTCAGGGGGCGCGGGGGGGAACTGTTTTTT. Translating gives CASLRGRGGELFF.

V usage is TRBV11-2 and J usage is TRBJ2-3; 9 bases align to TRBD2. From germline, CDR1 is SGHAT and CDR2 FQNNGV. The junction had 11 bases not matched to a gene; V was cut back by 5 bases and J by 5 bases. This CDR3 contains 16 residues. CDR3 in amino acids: CASSTPGLATIDTQYF. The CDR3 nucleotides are TGTGCCAGCAGCACACCGGGACTAGCAACCATAGATACGCAGTATTTT.

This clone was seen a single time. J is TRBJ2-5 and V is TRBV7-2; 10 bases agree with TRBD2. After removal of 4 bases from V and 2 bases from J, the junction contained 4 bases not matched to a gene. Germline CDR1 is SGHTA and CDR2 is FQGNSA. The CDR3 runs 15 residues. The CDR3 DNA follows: TGTGCCAGCAGCTCGATAGCGGGGGGTCAAGAGACCCAGTACTTC. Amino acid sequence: CASSSIAGGQETQYF. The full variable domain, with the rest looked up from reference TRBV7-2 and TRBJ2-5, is GAGVSQSPSNKVTEKGKDVELRCDPISGHTALYWYRQSLGQGLEFLIYFQGNSAPDKSGLPSDRFSAERTGGSVSTLTIQRTQQEDSAVYLCASSSIAGGQETQYFGPGTRLLVL.

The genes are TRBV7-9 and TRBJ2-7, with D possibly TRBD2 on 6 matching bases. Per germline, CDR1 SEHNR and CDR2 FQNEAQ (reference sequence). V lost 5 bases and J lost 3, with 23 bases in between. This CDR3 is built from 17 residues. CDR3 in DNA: TGTGCCAGCAGCCCCCCTTCCCGGGGGACGGATTACTACGAGCAGTACTTC. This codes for CASSPPSRGTDYYEQYF.